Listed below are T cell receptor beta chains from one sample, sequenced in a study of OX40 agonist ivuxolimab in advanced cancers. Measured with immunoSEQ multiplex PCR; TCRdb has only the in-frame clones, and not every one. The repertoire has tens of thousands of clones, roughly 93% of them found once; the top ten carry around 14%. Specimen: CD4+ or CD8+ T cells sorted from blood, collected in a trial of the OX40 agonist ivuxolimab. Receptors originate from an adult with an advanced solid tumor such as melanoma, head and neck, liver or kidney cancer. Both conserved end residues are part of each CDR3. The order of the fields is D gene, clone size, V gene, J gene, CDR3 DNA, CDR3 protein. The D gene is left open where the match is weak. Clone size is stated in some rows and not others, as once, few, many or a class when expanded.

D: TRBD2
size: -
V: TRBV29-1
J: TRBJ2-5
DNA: TGCAGCGTTGAAGGACTAGCGGGGGATTCCCAGTACTTC
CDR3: CSVEGLAGDSQYF

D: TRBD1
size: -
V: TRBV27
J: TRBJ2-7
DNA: TGTGCCAGCAGACAATCGACAGGGGGCTACTACGAGCAGTACTTC
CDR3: CASRQSTGGYYEQYF

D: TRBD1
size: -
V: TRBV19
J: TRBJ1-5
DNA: TGTGCCAGTAGTATCACAGGGGCAAGCAATCAGCCCCAGCATTTT
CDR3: CASSITGASNQPQHF

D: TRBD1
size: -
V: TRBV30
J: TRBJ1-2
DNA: TGTGCCTGGAGTGCGGGACAGGGAAGGAATGGCTACACCTTC
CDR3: CAWSAGQGRNGYTF

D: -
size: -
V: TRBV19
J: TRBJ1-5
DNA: TGTGCCAGGGACAGATTGGAATTCGATGGCAATCAGCCCCAGCATTTT
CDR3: CARDRLEFDGNQPQHF

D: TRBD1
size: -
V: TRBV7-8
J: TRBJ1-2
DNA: TGTGCCAGCAGCTCCGGGACAGACTTGGGCTACACCTTC
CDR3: CASSSGTDLGYTF

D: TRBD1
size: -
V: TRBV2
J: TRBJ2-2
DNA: TGTGCCAGCAGTGCCTCCACAGGGGGTAGCACCGGGGAGCTGTTTTTT
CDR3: CASSASTGGSTGELFF

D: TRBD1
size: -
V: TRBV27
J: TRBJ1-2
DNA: TGTGCCAGCAGTTTAGCTACAGGGGGTCAGGGCTACACCTTC
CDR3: CASSLATGGQGYTF

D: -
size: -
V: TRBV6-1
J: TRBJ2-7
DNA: TGTGCCAGCAGTGACACGTCAGGCTACGAGCAGTACTTC
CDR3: CASSDTSGYEQYF

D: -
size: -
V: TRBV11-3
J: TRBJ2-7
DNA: TGTGCCAGCAGCCCATCGGCGGGGCGTTCCTACGAGCAGTACTTC
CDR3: CASSPSAGRSYEQYF

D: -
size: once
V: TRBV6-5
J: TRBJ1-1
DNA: TGTGCCAGCAGTTACGGGGCAGGGATGAACACTGAAGCTTTCTTT
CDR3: CASSYGAGMNTEAFF

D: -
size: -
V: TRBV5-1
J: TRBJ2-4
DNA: TGCGCCAGCAGCTTGGAGGGCGCCGGAAACATTCAGTACTTC
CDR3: CASSLEGAGNIQYF

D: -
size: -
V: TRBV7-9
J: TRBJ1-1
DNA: TGTGCCAGCAGCTCCCCGGGGTCTGAAGCTTTCTTT
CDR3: CASSSPGSEAFF

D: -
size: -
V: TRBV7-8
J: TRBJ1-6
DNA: TGTGCCAGCAGCTTTAATTCACCCCTCCACTTT
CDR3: CASSFNSPLHF

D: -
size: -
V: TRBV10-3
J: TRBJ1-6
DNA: TGTGCCATCAGTGAAGACTATAATTCACCCCTCCACTTT
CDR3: CAISEDYNSPLHF

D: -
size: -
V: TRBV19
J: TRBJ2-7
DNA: TGTGCCAGTAGTATAGCGGACAACTCCTACGAGCAGTACTTC
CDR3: CASSIADNSYEQYF

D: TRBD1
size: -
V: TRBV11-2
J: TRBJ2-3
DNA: TGTGCCAGCACCGAGGGGCAGGGGGCCACAGATACGCAGTATTTT
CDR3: CASTEGQGATDTQYF

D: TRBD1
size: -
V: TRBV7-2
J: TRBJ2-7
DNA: TGTGCCAGCAGCTTACGTGGGTCGCAGGGGGTGGGGTGGTCCTACGAGCAGTACTTC
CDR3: CASSLRGSQGVGWSYEQYF

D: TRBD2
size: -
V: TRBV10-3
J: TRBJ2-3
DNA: TGTGCCATCAGTGGAGGACGTCGGGGGGGCACAGATACGCAGTATTTT
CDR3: CAISGGRRGGTDTQYF

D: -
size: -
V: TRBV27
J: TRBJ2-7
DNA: TGTGCCAGCAGTTTCTTAACAGCGTTTAGCTCCTACGAGCAGTACTTC
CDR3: CASSFLTAFSSYEQYF

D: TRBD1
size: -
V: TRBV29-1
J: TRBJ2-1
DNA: TGCAGCGTTGAAGGGACAGGTGAGCAGTTCTTC
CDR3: CSVEGTGEQFF

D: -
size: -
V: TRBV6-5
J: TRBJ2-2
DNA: TGTGCCAGCAGTTGGACGAACACCGGGGAGCTGTTTTTT
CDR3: CASSWTNTGELFF

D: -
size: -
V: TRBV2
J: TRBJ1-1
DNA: TGTGCCAGCACGGGACTCTCAGAAGCTTTCTTT
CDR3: CASTGLSEAFF

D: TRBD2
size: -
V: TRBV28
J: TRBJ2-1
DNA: TGTGCCAGCAGTTTCGACCGGTCTAGCGGGAGTTGGGATGAGCAGTTCTTC
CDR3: CASSFDRSSGSWDEQFF

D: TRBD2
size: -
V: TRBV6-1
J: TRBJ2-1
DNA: TGTGCCAGCAGTGCGGGGGGAAATGAGCAGTTCTTC
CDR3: CASSAGGNEQFF

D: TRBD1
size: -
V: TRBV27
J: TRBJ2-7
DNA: TGTGCCAGCAGTCTTCGACAGGGGGCGCGATACGAGCAGTACTTC
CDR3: CASSLRQGARYEQYF

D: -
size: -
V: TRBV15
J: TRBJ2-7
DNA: TGTGCCACCAGCCCCCGGACAGCGACGGGCCCCTGGGCCTACGAGCAGTACTTC
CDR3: CATSPRTATGPWAYEQYF

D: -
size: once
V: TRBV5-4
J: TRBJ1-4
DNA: TGTGCCAGCAGCCAACAACAAGGCTATAATGAAAAACTGTTTTTT
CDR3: CASSQQQGYNEKLFF

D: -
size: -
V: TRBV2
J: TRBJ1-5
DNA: TGTGCCAGCAGTGAGTTACCCCCTAGGACAGTTTCCTATCAGCCCCAGCATTTT
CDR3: CASSELPPRTVSYQPQHF

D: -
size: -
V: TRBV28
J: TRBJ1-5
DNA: TGTGCCAGCCGGGACCCAGGGAGTCAGCCCCAGCATTTT
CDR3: CASRDPGSQPQHF

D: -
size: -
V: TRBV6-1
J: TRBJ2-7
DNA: TGTGCCAGCAGTGAAGAAGGGACCCATGGTTCCTACGAGCAGTACTTC
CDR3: CASSEEGTHGSYEQYF

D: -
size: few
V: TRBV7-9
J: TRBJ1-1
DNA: TGTGCCACCGGAAGGGTGCCGGGGCCATCGAACACTGAAGCTTTCTTT
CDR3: CATGRVPGPSNTEAFF

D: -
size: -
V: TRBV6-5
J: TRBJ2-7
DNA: TGTGCCAGCAGTGCGAAGGGGGGGACGTTCTACGAGCAGTACTTC
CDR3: CASSAKGGTFYEQYF

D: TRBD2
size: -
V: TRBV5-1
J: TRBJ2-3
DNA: TGCGCCAGCAGCTTGGACGTAGCGGGAGGGGGCACAGATACGCAGTATTTT
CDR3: CASSLDVAGGGTDTQYF

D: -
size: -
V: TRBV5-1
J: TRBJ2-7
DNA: TGCGCCAGCAGCCCGGACAGTTACGAGCAGTACTTC
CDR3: CASSPDSYEQYF

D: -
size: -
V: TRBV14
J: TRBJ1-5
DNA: TGTGCCAGCAGCCAAGTGGGGAGCAATCAGCCCCAGCATTTT
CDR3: CASSQVGSNQPQHF

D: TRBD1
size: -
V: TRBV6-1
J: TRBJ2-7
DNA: TGTGCCAGCCCCGGGACAGGCTCCTACGAGCAGTACTTC
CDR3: CASPGTGSYEQYF

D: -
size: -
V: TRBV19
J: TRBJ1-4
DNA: TGTGCCAGTAGTACCCCCACGAGGGCAACTAATGAAAAACTGTTTTTT
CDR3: CASSTPTRATNEKLFF

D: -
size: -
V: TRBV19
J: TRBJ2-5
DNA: TGTGCCAGTAGTATCGGGACCCAGTACTTC
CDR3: CASSIGTQYF

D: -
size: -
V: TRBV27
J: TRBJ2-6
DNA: TGTGCCAGCAGTTTCAGTTCCGGGGCCAACGTCCTGACTTTC
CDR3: CASSFSSGANVLTF

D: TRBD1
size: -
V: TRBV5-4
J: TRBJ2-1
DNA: TGTGCCAGCAGCTCCACAGGGGAGCGTGAGCAGTTCTTC
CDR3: CASSSTGEREQFF

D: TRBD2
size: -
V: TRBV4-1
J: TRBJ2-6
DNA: TGCGCCAGCAGCCCACCGGGGGGGTCTGGGGCCAACGTCCTGACTTTC
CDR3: CASSPPGGSGANVLTF

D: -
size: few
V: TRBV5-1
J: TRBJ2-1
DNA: TGCGCCAGCAGCCTCACCGGGAGCGGGCACAATGAGCAGTTCTTC
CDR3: CASSLTGSGHNEQFF

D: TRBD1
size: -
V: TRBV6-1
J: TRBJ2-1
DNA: TGTGCCAGCCCCCGGACAGGGCCGGATGAGCAGTTCTTC
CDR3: CASPRTGPDEQFF

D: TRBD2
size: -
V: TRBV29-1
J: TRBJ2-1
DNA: TGCAGCGCCGGAGCGGGGGGGCTATACAATGAGCAGTTCTTC
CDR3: CSAGAGGLYNEQFF

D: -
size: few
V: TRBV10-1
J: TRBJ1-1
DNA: TGCGCCAGCAGTGAGTCCGGACAGAGCACTGAAGCTTTCTTT
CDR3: CASSESGQSTEAFF

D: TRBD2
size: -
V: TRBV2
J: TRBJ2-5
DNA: TGTGCCAGCAGCGGACTAGCGGGCCGTAAAGAGACCCAGTACTTC
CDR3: CASSGLAGRKETQYF

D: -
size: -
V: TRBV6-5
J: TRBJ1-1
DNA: TGTGCCAGCAGTTACACGTCCACCGGGGGGACTGAAGCTTTCTTT
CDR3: CASSYTSTGGTEAFF

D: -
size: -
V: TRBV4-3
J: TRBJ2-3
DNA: TGCGCCAGCAGCCAATCCCAGGGGGGCAGGGGCCCTTTGAGAGGGCAGTATTTT
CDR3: CASSQSQGGRGPLRGQYF

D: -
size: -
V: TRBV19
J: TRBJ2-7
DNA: TGTGCCAGAGGTAGCTCCTACGAGCAGTACTTC
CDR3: CARGSSYEQYF

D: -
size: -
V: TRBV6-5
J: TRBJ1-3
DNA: TGTGCCAGCAGTCGACGGGATAACTCTGGAAACACCATATATTTT
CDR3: CASSRRDNSGNTIYF

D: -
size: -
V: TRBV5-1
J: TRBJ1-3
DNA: TGCGCCAGCGCCCTGGGAAACACCATATATTTT
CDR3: CASALGNTIYF

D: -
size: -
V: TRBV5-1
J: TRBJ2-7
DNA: TGCGCCAGCAGCTTGGTTGTAGATCTGGGGTACGAGCAGTACTTC
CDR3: CASSLVVDLGYEQYF

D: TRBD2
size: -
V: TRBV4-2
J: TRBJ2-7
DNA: TGTGCCAGCAGCCAGGAGACTTTTAGCGGGAGCCCCTACGAGCAGTACTTC
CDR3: CASSQETFSGSPYEQYF

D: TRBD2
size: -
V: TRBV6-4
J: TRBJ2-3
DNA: TGTGCCAGCAGTGACTCTAGCGGGAACACAGATACGCAGTATTTT
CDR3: CASSDSSGNTDTQYF

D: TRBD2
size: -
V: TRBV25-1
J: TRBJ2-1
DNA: TGTGCCAGCAGTGGGGTAGCGGGGATCTACAATGAGCAGTTCTTC
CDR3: CASSGVAGIYNEQFF

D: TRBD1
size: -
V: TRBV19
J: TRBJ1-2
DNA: TGTGCCAGTAGTCCCTACGGGACAGGGGGTGGTAGTGGCTACACCTTC
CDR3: CASSPYGTGGGSGYTF

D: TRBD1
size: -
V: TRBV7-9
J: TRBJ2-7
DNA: TGTGCCAGCAGCACCGACAGGGACCCCTCCTACGAGCAGTACTTC
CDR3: CASSTDRDPSYEQYF

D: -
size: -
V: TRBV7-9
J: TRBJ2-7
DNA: TGTGCCAGCAGCTGGGGGACTTACGAGCAGTACTTC
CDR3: CASSWGTYEQYF